A single T cell receptor beta chain is shown here with its context. Its antigen is undetermined. With a far larger clone one base away, a read error is the likely cause. Germline CDR1 reads MNHNY; CDR2 reads SVGAGI (reference sequence). V shed 2 bases and J shed 5 bases, with 11 bases lying between them. This CDR3 has 14 residues. The data originate from a study of shared clonotypes between healthy human individuals. Points from the study as a whole: Sorted-subset samples were not fully sequenced, rarefaction indicated. A few donors had 4% to 6.5% of their naive CD4 clonotypes in common.

Clones were read by immunoSEQ multiplex PCR, and TCRdb kept only the in-frame ones, dropping some. The sample comprises over 95,000 clones, over 65% of which are singletons, and 24% rests with the top ten. Input material: memory CD8+ T cells sorted from blood. Subset defined: CD45RO+ cells pooled with CCR7-negative TemRA cells. The chain employs TRBV6-6 and TRBJ2-3, with D tentatively TRBD2 (5 bases). This TCR was sampled from a woman aged 25 to 39 in good health. CDR3 amino acids: CASSYLDGEDTQYF. The CDR3, as DNA: TGTGCCAGCAGTTACCTTGACGGGGAAGATACGCAGTATTTT.